These 9 T cell receptor beta chains were all obtained from the same sample, sequenced in a study of immunodeficiency. Study-wide results and limits: CD4+ V-J pairing and productive entropy appeared similar in patients and controls.

No cognate antigen is known for these TCRs. Data came from immunoSEQ multiplex PCR; TCRdb stores just in-frame clones and leaves some out. The sample includes 2,000 to 2,500 clones, roughly nine tenths seen only once; the top ten take 15% to 20%. The sequenced sample consisted of CD4+ T cells from blood. The receptors stem from a woman between 18 and 30 years old with POLD1 deficiency.

The sample holds a few counts of this clone. The chain combines TRBV18 with TRBJ2-7; the D gene could be TRBD1 or TRBD2 (6 bases each). This CDR3 region has 15 residues. Germline V gene lookup returns CDR1 KGHSH and CDR2 LQKENI. Trimming removed 4 bases from V and 7 bases from J, with 20 bases in between. For the CDR3, the DNA is TGTGCCAGCTCACTATCCGCAGAAGGGGGGAGGGAGCAGTACTTC. It codes for CASSLSAEGGREQYF.

In its sample, this clone was seen a few times. This chain links TRBV12-3 or TRBV12-4 with TRBJ1-2; 7 bases align to TRBD1. The CDR3 has 13 amino acids. Trimming took 6 bases from V and 2 from J; bases not matched to a gene: 3. CDR3 region: CASRWDRNYGYTF. For the CDR3, the DNA is TGTGCCAGCAGATGGGACAGAAACTATGGCTACACCTTC.

This chain connects TRBV5-5 to TRBJ2-2, with D possibly matching TRBD2 (6 bases). There are 17 residues in the CDR3. Germline V lookup: CDR1 SGHKS, CDR2 YYEKEE (reference sequence). V dropped 0 bases and J dropped 4 bases, with 16 bases sitting between them. As DNA, the CDR3 is TGTGCCAGCAGCTTGGGATACGGGCGGGGTTTCACCGGGGAGCTGTTTTTT. Encoded protein: CASSLGYGRGFTGELFF.

V usage is TRBV5-1 and J usage is TRBJ2-2; D is unclear. This CDR3 spans 15 amino acids. Germline V CDR1 and CDR2: SGHRS, YFSETQ. V lost 2 bases and J 0 bases, leaving 8 bases between the germline ends. CDR3 in DNA: TGCGCCAGCAGCTTAGCGATATCGAACACCGGGGAGCTGTTTTTT. This encodes CASSLAISNTGELFF. The full variable domain, with the rest looked up from reference TRBV5-1 and TRBJ2-2, is KAGVTQTPRYLIKTRGQQVTLSCSPISGHRSVSWYQQTPGQGLQFLFEYFSETQRNKGNFPGRFSGRQFSNSRSEMNVSTLELGDSALYLCASSLAISNTGELFFGEGSRLTVL.

The chain is built from TRBV6-5 and TRBJ1-6; TRBD1 matches at 10 bases. The length of the CDR3 is 15 residues. Trimming took 7 bases from V and 8 from J; bases not matched to a gene: 8. The germline gives CDR1 MNHEY, CDR2 SVGAGI. The CDR3 is CASMGPGTGDSPLHF. The CDR3 nucleotides are TGTGCCAGCATGGGCCCCGGGACAGGGGATTCACCCCTCCACTTT.

V is TRBV5-1 and J is TRBJ1-1, with D unresolved. The CDR3 loop spans 14 amino acids. Germline V gene sequence: CDR1 SGHRS, CDR2 YFSETQ. Trimming left V 1 base short and J 0 bases short, with 7 bases between. In DNA form, the CDR3 reads TGCGCCAGCAGCTTGAATGACGTGAACACTGAAGCTTTCTTT. Its protein is CASSLNDVNTEAFF.

The gene calls are TRBV7-9 and TRBJ2-1, with TRBD1 identical over 8 bases. With V trimmed by 7 bases and J by 7 bases, 18 bases remained unmatched. Germline loops: CDR1 SEHNR, CDR2 FQNEAQ (reference sequence). CDR3 size: 17 residues. Here the CDR3 reads CASTHLRTGGLGNEQFF. In DNA form, the CDR3 reads TGTGCCAGCACCCATCTGAGAACAGGGGGTTTGGGGAATGAGCAGTTCTTC.

The V gene is TRBV28, the J gene TRBJ1-3; perhaps TRBD1 as D (5 bases). This CDR3 has 13 amino acids. V gave up 3 bases and J gave up 7 bases, with 10 bases separating them. Germline-derived CDR1 and CDR2 are MDHEN and SYDVKM. In DNA form, the CDR3 reads TGTGCCAGCAGTTTCGGGGGGAGTAACACCATATATTTT. This codes for CASSFGGSNTIYF.

The rearrangement uses TRBV11-3 and TRBJ2-3; possibly TRBD2 for D (5 bases). The germline V gene has CDR1 SGHNT and CDR2 YENEEA. Trimming stripped 0 bases from V and 5 bases from J, with 15 bases between. This CDR3 is 16 amino acids long. The CDR3 protein is CASSLDRTGWVDTQYF. The CDR3 DNA sequence: TGTGCCAGCAGCTTAGATCGGACGGGGTGGGTAGATACGCAGTATTTT.